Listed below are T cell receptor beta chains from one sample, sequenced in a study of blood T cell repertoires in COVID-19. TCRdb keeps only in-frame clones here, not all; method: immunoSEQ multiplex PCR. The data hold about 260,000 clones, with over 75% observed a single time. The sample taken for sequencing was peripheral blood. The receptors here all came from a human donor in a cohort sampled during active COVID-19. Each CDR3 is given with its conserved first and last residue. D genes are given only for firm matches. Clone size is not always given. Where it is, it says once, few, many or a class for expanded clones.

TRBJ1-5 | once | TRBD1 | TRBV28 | CASSTRDRVYQPQHF | TGTGCCAGCAGTACCCGGGACAGAGTCTATCAGCCCCAGCATTTT
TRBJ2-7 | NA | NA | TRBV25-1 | CASKLSGTYEQYF | TGTGCCAGCAAGTTAAGCGGAACCTACGAGCAGTACTTC
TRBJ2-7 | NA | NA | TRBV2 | CASSESHYEQYF | TGTGCCAGCAGTGAATCACACTACGAGCAGTACTTC
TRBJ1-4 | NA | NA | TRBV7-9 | CASSLLASMGANEKLFF | TGTGCCAGCAGCTTACTGGCCAGTATGGGAGCTAATGAAAAACTGTTTTTT
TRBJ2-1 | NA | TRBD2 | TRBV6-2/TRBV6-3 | CASSPPGLAGVIEQFF | TGTGCCAGCAGTCCACCCGGACTAGCGGGCGTGATAGAGCAGTTCTTC
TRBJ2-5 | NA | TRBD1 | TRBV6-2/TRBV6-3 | CASSHPPRQGEETQYF | TGTGCCAGCAGTCATCCCCCGCGACAGGGGGAAGAGACCCAGTACTTC
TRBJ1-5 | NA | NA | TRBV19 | CASSIAWEGQPQHF | TGTGCCAGTAGTATAGCGTGGGAGGGGCAGCCCCAGCATTTT
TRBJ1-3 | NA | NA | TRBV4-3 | CASSQDFGVTGNTIYF | TGCGCCAGCAGCCAGGACTTTGGGGTCACTGGAAACACCATATATTTT
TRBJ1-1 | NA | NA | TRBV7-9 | CASSLGGLNTEAFF | TGTGCCAGCAGCTTGGGAGGGCTGAACACTGAAGCTTTCTTT
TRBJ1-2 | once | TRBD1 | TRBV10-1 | CASSEGGQRPDYGYTF | TGCGCCAGCAGTGAGGGGGGACAGCGACCCGACTATGGCTACACCTTC
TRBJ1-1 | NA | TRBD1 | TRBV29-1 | CSVQPTGGRTEAFF | TGCAGCGTCCAACCGACAGGGGGCCGGACTGAAGCTTTCTTT
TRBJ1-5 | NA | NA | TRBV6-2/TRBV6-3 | CASSYSFLGSGGGQPQHF | TGTGCCAGCAGTTACTCCTTCCTCGGCAGCGGGGGTGGGCAGCCCCAGCATTTT
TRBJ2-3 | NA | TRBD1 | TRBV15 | CATSRYRGNTDTQYF | TGTGCCACCAGCAGATACAGGGGGAACACAGATACGCAGTATTTT
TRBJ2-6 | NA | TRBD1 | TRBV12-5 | CASGLTLTGQGAVGANVLTF | TGTGCTAGTGGTTTGACTCTAACGGGACAGGGGGCTGTGGGGGCCAACGTCCTGACTTTC
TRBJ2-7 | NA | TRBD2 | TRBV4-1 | CASSQALAGGVYEQYF | TGCGCCAGCAGCCAAGCCCTAGCGGGAGGGGTCTACGAGCAGTACTTC
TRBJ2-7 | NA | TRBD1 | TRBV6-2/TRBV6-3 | CASSYPDRAQYF | TGTGCCAGCAGTTACCCAGACAGGGCCCAGTACTTC
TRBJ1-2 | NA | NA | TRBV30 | CAWSDSTYGYTF | TGTGCCTGGAGTGACAGCACCTATGGCTACACCTTC
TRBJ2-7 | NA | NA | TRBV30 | CAWSFSQVRPEQYF | TGTGCCTGGAGTTTTTCCCAGGTTAGGCCGGAGCAGTACTTC
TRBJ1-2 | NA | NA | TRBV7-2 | CASSPLGQGINYGYTF | TGTGCCAGCAGCCCCCTCGGCCAGGGTATTAACTATGGCTACACCTTC
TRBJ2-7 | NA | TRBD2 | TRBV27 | CASSGLAGGNEQYF | TGTGCCAGCAGCGGACTAGCGGGAGGTAACGAGCAGTACTTC
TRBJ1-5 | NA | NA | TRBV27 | CASSPSGTYSNQPQHF | TGTGCCAGCAGTCCCTCGGGTACCTATAGCAATCAGCCCCAGCATTTT
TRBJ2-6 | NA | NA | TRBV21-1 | CASSNPRRGSPSGANVLTF | TGTGCCAGCAGCAACCCCCGTAGAGGGAGTCCCTCTGGGGCCAACGTCCTGACTTTC
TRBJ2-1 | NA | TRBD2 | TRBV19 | CASSNLRERENEQFF | TGTGCCAGTAGTAATTTGCGGGAGAGAGAAAATGAGCAGTTCTTC
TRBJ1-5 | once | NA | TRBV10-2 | CAPGEGRTSPRGNSNQPQHF | TGCGCCCCAGGGGAGGGGCGAACGAGCCCTCGGGGGAATAGCAATCAGCCCCAGCATTTT
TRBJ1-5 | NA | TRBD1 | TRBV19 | CASSMGQLNQPQHF | TGTGCCAGTAGTATGGGACAGCTCAATCAGCCCCAGCATTTT
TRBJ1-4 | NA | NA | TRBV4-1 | CASSQVTGLNEKLFF | TGCGCCAGCAGCCAGGTCACGGGACTTAATGAAAAACTGTTTTTT
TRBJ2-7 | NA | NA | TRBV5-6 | CASSSTSRGGLYEQYF | TGTGCCAGCAGCTCGACTAGCAGGGGTGGTTTGTACGAGCAGTACTTC
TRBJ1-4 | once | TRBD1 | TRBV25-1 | CASSEGQGHNEKLFF | TGTGCCAGCAGTGAGGGACAGGGCCATAATGAAAAACTGTTTTTT
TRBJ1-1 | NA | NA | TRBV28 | CASSLWEATTEAFF | TGTGCCAGCAGTTTATGGGAAGCGACCACTGAAGCTTTCTTT
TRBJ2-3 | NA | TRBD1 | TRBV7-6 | CASSLNRGRDTQYF | TGTGCCAGCAGCTTGAACAGGGGGCGGGATACGCAGTATTTT
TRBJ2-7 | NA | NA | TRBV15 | CATSRDRGFPYEQYF | TGTGCCACCAGCAGAGATAGGGGGTTCCCCTACGAGCAGTACTTC
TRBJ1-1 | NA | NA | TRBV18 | CASSRDTEAFF | TGTGCCAGCTCTAGAGACACTGAAGCTTTCTTT